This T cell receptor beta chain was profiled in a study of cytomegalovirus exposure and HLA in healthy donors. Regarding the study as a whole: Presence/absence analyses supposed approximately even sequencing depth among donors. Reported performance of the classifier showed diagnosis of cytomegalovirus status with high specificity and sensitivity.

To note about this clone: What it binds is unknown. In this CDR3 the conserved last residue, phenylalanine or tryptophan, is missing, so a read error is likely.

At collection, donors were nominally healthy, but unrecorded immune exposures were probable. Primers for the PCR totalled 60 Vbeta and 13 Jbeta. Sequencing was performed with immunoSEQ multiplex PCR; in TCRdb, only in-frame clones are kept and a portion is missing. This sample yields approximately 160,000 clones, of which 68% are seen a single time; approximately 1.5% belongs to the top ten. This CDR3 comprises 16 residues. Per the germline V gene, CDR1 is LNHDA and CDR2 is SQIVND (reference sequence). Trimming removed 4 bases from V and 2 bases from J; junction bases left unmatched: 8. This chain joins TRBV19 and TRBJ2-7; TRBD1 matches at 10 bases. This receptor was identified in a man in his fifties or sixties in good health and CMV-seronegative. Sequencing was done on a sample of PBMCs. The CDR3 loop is CASSTPGQGFAYEQYL. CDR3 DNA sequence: TGTGCCAGTAGTACCCCGGGACAGGGGTTTGCCTACGAGCAGTACCTC.